This T cell receptor beta chain was identified during a study of blood T cell repertoires in COVID-19. Study background: Donors in the United States, Italy and Spain gave samples during acute or convalescent COVID-19. The cDNA or gDNA used as material had been derived from T cells, B-cell-depleted T cells, or PBMCs.

The germline V gene encodes CDR1 MNHEY and CDR2 SVGEGT. This CDR3 region has 12 residues. Trimming removed 5 bases at V and 6 bases at J, with 8 bases between. The table came from immunoSEQ multiplex PCR; TCRdb's copy has only in-frame clones and leaves some out. The sample lists tens of thousands of clones; 80% to 90% were seen once. Sequences were obtained from peripheral blood. The clonotype comes from a human donor in a cohort sampled during active COVID-19. This chain joins TRBV6-2 or TRBV6-3 and TRBJ1-5; D remains ambiguous. The CDR3 is CASSRGFQPQHF. For the CDR3, the DNA is TGTGCCAGCAGTAGAGGATTTCAGCCCCAGCATTTT.